This T cell receptor beta chain was recorded in a study of blood T cell repertoires in COVID-19. The wider study: In each case, the material was cDNA or gDNA derived from T cells, B-cell-depleted T cells, or PBMCs.

Authors' analysis steps: Scientists estimated how many nucleated cells there were by amplifying reference gene primers. The repertoire was sequenced with immunoSEQ multiplex PCR; TCRdb's copy has only in-frame clones and lacks some. From that table come the V and J calls and clone size; the DNA was used to work out D and trimming. The repertoire holds approximately 35,000 clones, with 90% as singletons. The germline CDR1 and CDR2 sequences are LNHDA and SQIVND (reference sequence). The CDR3 is 15 residues long. V lost 9 bases to trimming and J lost 13 bases; unmatched junction nucleotides: 17. Sequenced sample: peripheral blood. The rearrangement joins TRBV19 to TRBJ2-6; 8 bases agree with TRBD1. This TCR came from a human donor in a cohort sampled during active COVID-19. CDR3 residues: CASQMSGTGLRVLTF. The DNA of the CDR3 is TGTGCCAGCCAAATGAGTGGGACAGGCCTCAGGGTCCTGACTTTC.